This is a list of T cell receptor beta chains from one sample in a study of regulatory T cells in long-lasting Graves disease. Each CDR3 protein is one row after TCRdb ran MiXCR on the multiplex PCR reads. Among some 400,000 distinct CDR3 sequences, 14% to 15% were seen once, and the ten largest hold approximately 15%. These data were also filed under a second study, of T cells in Graves' hyperthyroidism and ophthalmopathy.

This sample comprised peripheral blood mononuclear cells (PBMCs), obtained at new diagnosis, from a patient treated with antithyroid drugs. These receptor sequences come from a woman aged 30 to 39 with Graves disease. Each CDR3 is given with its conserved first and last residue. A D gene is named only where the DNA matches it firmly. Where a row states a size, it is once, few, many or the class of an expanded clone; other rows omit it.

clone size | J gene | D gene | V gene | CDR3 protein | CDR3 DNA
many | TRBJ1-5 | TRBD1 | TRBV6-1 | CASTQTGSNQPQHF | TGTGCCAGCACCCAGACAGGGAGCAATCAGCCCCAGCATTTT
many | TRBJ2-1 | TRBD2 | TRBV3-1 | CASSLLAGGGEQFF | TGTGCCAGCAGCCTTCTAGCGGGAGGGGGCGAGCAGTTCTTC
few | TRBJ1-2 | - | TRBV10-1 | CASSDSNYGYTF | TGCGCCAGCAGTGACAGCAACTATGGCTACACCTTC
- | TRBJ2-7 | TRBD2 | TRBV7-3 | CASSITGTSGYEQYF | TGTGCCAGCAGCATCACCGGGACTAGCGGTTACGAGCAGTACTTC
- | TRBJ2-3 | - | TRBV5-1 | CASSLGVGGTDTQYF | TGCGCCAGCAGCTTGGGGGTCGGGGGAACAGATACGCAGTATTTT
many | TRBJ1-2 | - | TRBV6-1 | CASSVTQGYYGYTF | TGTGCCAGCAGTGTAACACAGGGTTACTATGGCTACACCTTC
many | TRBJ1-2 | - | TRBV20-1 | CSAWTRYGYTF | TGCAGTGCGTGGACACGCTATGGCTACACCTTC
- | TRBJ2-6 | - | TRBV27 | CARALPGANVLTF | TGTGCCAGGGCTCTCCCTGGGGCCAACGTCCTGACTTTC
few | TRBJ1-3 | - | TRBV27 | CASSLSSDSGNTIYF | TGTGCCAGCAGTTTATCATCCGACTCTGGAAACACCATATATTTT
many | TRBJ2-5 | - | TRBV6-5 | CASSYSWPGQETQYF | TGTGCCAGCAGTTACTCGTGGCCAGGCCAAGAGACCCAGTACTTC
- | TRBJ1-5 | TRBD1 | TRBV30 | CAWSVTGDSNQPQHF | TGTGCCTGGAGTGTAACAGGGGATAGCAATCAGCCCCAGCATTTT
many | TRBJ2-5 | - | TRBV6-1 | CASSYLLAGNQETQYF | TGTGCCAGCAGCTACCTTCTGGCGGGAAACCAAGAGACCCAGTACTTC
few | TRBJ2-2 | - | TRBV9 | CASSVTHGSPTGELFF | TGTGCCAGCAGCGTAACACACGGGAGTCCCACCGGGGAGCTGTTTTTT
many | TRBJ2-7 | - | TRBV12-3/TRBV12-4 | CASSLGGAGAQYF | TGTGCCAGCAGTTTAGGGGGGGCAGGAGCGCAGTACTTC
many | TRBJ2-1 | - | TRBV18 | CASSPPPSYNEQFF | TGTGCCAGCTCACCACCACCCTCCTACAATGAGCAGTTCTTC
- | TRBJ2-1 | TRBD2 | TRBV24-1 | CATSDLSGGYNEQFF | TGTGCCACCAGTGATTTGAGCGGGGGATACAATGAGCAGTTCTTC
- | TRBJ1-1 | - | TRBV4-1 | CASSHLGGASREAFF | TGCGCCAGCAGCCACTTGGGGGGAGCTAGCCGTGAAGCTTTCTTT
many | TRBJ2-1 | TRBD2 | TRBV2 | CAYREETHLAYNEQFF | TGTGCCTATCGGGAGGAGACTCACCTAGCGTACAATGAGCAGTTCTTC
- | TRBJ1-1 | - | TRBV30 | CAWDPVGTEAFF | TGTGCCTGGGATCCGGTGGGCACTGAAGCTTTCTTT
many | TRBJ2-3 | - | TRBV30 | CAWMGTEFSTDTQYF | TGTGCCTGGATGGGGACGGAGTTCTCAACAGATACGCAGTATTTT
many | TRBJ1-2 | TRBD1 | TRBV20-1 | CSAPGQSNYGYTF | TGCAGTGCCCCGGGACAGAGCAACTATGGCTACACCTTC
many | TRBJ2-5 | - | TRBV11-2 | CASSRRRPGEVQGTQYF | TGTGCCAGCAGTCGTAGGCGCCCAGGGGAGGTGCAAGGGACCCAGTACTTC
- | TRBJ2-5 | - | TRBV6-1 | CASGRGADQETQYF | TGTGCCAGCGGCCGGGGAGCGGACCAAGAGACCCAGTACTTC
many | TRBJ2-3 | - | TRBV12-3/TRBV12-4 | CASSWPQGNTDTQYF | TGTGCCAGCAGTTGGCCCCAGGGGAACACAGATACGCAGTATTTT
few | TRBJ1-6 | - | TRBV14 | CASSQAGGGSPLHF | TGTGCCAGCAGCCAAGCGGGGGGGGGTTCACCCCTCCACTTT
few | TRBJ2-3 | TRBD1 | TRBV11-2 | CASSLGPGQLTDTQYF | TGTGCCAGCAGCTTAGGCCCGGGACAGCTCACAGATACGCAGTATTTT
- | TRBJ1-5 | - | TRBV6-1 | CASSRTIYSNQPQHF | TGTGCCAGCAGCCGGACAATCTATAGCAATCAGCCCCAGCATTTT
- | TRBJ1-1 | TRBD1 | TRBV19 | CASSNTPGTGPSEAFF | TGTGCCAGTAGTAATACCCCCGGGACAGGTCCATCTGAAGCTTTCTTT
many | TRBJ2-5 | - | TRBV11-1 | CASSLGGQPSETQYF | TGTGCCAGCAGTCTAGGGGGACAACCATCGGAGACCCAGTACTTC
many | TRBJ1-1 | TRBD1 | TRBV12-3/TRBV12-4 | CASRRDSSTEAFF | TGTGCCAGCAGGCGGGACAGTAGCACTGAAGCTTTCTTT
few | TRBJ2-7 | - | TRBV24-1 | CATSVKGSNEQYF | TGTGCCACCAGTGTCAAAGGGTCCAACGAGCAGTACTTC
many | TRBJ2-1 | - | TRBV3-1 | CASSQGAEQFF | TGTGCCAGCAGCCAGGGTGCTGAGCAGTTCTTC
many | TRBJ2-7 | TRBD1 | TRBV5-1 | CASAGGLREQYF | TGCGCCAGCGCAGGGGGCTTGCGCGAGCAGTACTTC
- | TRBJ2-4 | - | TRBV5-6 | CASSLYLGARKGDIQYF | TGTGCCAGCAGCTTGTATCTGGGGGCGCGGAAAGGGGACATTCAGTACTTC
many | TRBJ2-2 | - | TRBV3-1 | CASSQDKGEVGTGELFF | TGTGCCAGCAGCCAAGATAAGGGGGAGGTCGGTACCGGGGAGCTGTTTTTT
few | TRBJ2-2 | - | TRBV3-1 | CASSQVPGGELFF | TGTGCCAGCAGCCAAGTTCCGGGCGGGGAGCTGTTTTTT
- | TRBJ2-3 | - | TRBV10-3 | CAISDGRDTDTQYF | TGTGCCATCAGTGACGGACGGGACACAGATACGCAGTATTTT
- | TRBJ2-7 | - | TRBV5-4 | CASSLDVTASYEQYF | TGTGCCAGCAGCTTGGACGTGACAGCCTCCTACGAGCAGTACTTC